The 5 T cell receptor beta chains in this list originate from one sample, sequenced in a study of early stage breast cancer tumors. Sequenced by immunoSEQ multiplex PCR; TCRdb stores in-frame clones only, minus some. The sample carries approximately 70,000 clones, 75% to 90% recorded once. The specimen sequenced was blood. These receptors all stem from a person in their 40s with breast cancer.

The DNA of the CDR3 is TGTGCCAGCAGTTACTCGCGGACAGCCGAGCAGTACTTC. Translation: CASSYSRTAEQYF. This chain joins TRBV6-5 and TRBJ2-7; tentatively, D is TRBD1 (6 bases). This CDR3 has 13 residues. The germline CDR1 and CDR2 sequences are MNHEY and SVGAGI. Trimming took 0 bases from V and 6 from J, leaving 9 bases between them.

This chain connects TRBV6-5 to TRBJ1-3; D is unclear. CDR1 is MNHEY and CDR2 is SVGAGI in the germline V gene. Trimming stripped 7 bases from V and 4 bases from J, with 14 bases between. This CDR3 region has 14 residues. The CDR3 protein is CASIPTLGGNTIYF. The CDR3, as DNA: TGTGCCAGCATCCCCACCTTGGGGGGAAACACCATATATTTT.

This chain uses TRBV27 with TRBJ1-4; D is ambiguous. V was trimmed by 0 bases and J by 4 bases, leaving 9 bases between them. CDR1 and CDR2 (germline): MNHEY, SMNVEV (reference sequence). There are 15 residues in the CDR3. CDR3 coding DNA: TGTGCCAGCAGTTTATCGGGCAGGAATAATGAAAAACTGTTTTTT. Its translation is CASSLSGRNNEKLFF.

The rearrangement uses TRBV7-8 and TRBJ2-6; 10 bases line up with TRBD2. The CDR3 runs to 18 residues. V dropped 5 bases and J dropped 4; count of bases not matched to a gene: 11. Per the germline V gene, CDR1 is SGHVS and CDR2 is FQNEAQ. The CDR3 loop reads CASSRRLAGAGGANVLTF. CDR3 sequence (DNA): TGTGCCAGCAGCCGTCGACTAGCGGGTGCGGGCGGGGCCAACGTCCTGACTTTC.

The chain has TRBV6-6 and TRBJ2-1; TRBD2 matches 10 bases. Trimming removed 4 bases from V and 7 bases from J; junction bases left unmatched: 7. This CDR3 has 15 residues. CDR1 is MNHNY, CDR2 SVGAGI, per germline (reference sequence). Here the CDR3 DNA reads TGTGCCAGCAGTTTTTTAGCGGGAGGAAAGAATGAGCAGTTCTTC. It translates to CASSFLAGGKNEQFF.